The T cell receptor (beta chain) described here comes from a study of blood T cells in healthy people across ages. Trimming pared 1 base from V and 1 base from J, leaving 11 bases between. There are 16 residues in the CDR3. For the second PCR, which ran for 7 to 11 cycles, a sample-barcoded 5' primer and a J-beta primer mix were used. TCRdb re-called the 5' RACE reads through MiXCR, storing one row per CDR3 protein. The data contain more than 700,000 distinct CDR3 sequences, roughly 53% of them seen just once; the ten biggest clones take up roughly two fifths. Material: blood. The TCR sequence derives from a man aged 80 or over in good health. The rearrangement joins TRBV12-3 or TRBV12-4 to TRBJ2-1; D is uncertain. The chain's CDR3 is CASSLVLTTSYNEQFF. DNA for the CDR3: TGTGCCAGCAGTTTAGTTCTAACGACATCCTACAATGAGCAGTTCTTC.